The source of this T cell receptor (beta chain) is a study of identical twins. Notes on the study in general: Insertions were fewer in abundant cord blood beta clonotypes, whereas memory repertoires showed none of this pattern.

TCRdb ran MiXCR on the 5' RACE reads and lists one entry per CDR3 protein. The top ten clones hold roughly 12% of a sample with a few hundred thousand distinct CDR3 sequences, about a fifth of them seen once. The CDR3 totals 17 residues. Germline CDR1 and CDR2: MGHRA and YSYEKL. Trimming cost V 3 bases and J 4 bases, with 16 bases left between them. This clonotype was recorded at least ten times. Antigen unknown. The V call is TRBV4-1, the J call TRBJ2-6; TRBD2 is a possible D gene (5 bases). The source of this sequence is a man aged 45-65 years in good health. Sequencing was done on a sample of naive T cells sorted from blood. CDR3 amino acids: CASSQFEGSHGANVLTF. CDR3 coding DNA: TGCGCCAGCAGCCAGTTTGAGGGAAGTCACGGGGCCAACGTCCTGACTTTC.